This T cell receptor beta chain was found in a study of siplizumab effects on memory and regulatory T cells. The method was immunoSEQ multiplex PCR; TCRdb's version includes in-frame clones alone and lacks a portion of them. The table records about 91,000 clones, roughly 96% of them present only once. The CDR3 consists of 12 residues. Unmatched junction bases numbered 6, after V lost 4 bases and J lost 10 bases. The germline gives CDR1 SGHDT, CDR2 YYEEEE. This TCR derives from a human donor in good health. V is TRBV5-6 and J is TRBJ1-1; 8 nucleotides agree with TRBD1. Sequenced sample: naive CD4+ T cells sorted from blood. CDR3 sequence: CASSGQGLVAFF. For the CDR3, the DNA is TGTGCCAGCAGCGGACAGGGTTTGGTAGCTTTCTTT.